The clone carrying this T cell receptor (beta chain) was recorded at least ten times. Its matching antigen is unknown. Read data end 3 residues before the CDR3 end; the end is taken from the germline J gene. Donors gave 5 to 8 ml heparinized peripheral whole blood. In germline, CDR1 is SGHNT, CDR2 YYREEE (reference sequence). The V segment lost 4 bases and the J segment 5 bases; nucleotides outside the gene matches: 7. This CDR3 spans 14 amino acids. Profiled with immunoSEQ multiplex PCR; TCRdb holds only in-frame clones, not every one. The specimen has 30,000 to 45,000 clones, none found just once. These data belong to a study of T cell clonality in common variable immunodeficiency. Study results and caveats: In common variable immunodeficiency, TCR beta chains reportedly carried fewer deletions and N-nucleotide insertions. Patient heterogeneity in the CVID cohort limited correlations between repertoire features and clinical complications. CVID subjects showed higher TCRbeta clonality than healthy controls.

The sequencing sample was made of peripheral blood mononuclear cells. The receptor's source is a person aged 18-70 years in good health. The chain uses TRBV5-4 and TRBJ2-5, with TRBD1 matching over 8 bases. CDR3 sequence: CASSPDRDEETQYF. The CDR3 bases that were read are TGTGCCAGCAGCCCGGACAGGGACGAGGAGACC. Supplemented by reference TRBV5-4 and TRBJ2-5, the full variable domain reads ETGVTQSPTHLIKTRGQQVTLRCSSQSGHNTVSWYQQALGQGPQFIFQYYREEENGRGNFPPRFSGLQFPNYSSELNVNALELDDSALYLCASSPDRDEETQYFGPGTRLLVL.